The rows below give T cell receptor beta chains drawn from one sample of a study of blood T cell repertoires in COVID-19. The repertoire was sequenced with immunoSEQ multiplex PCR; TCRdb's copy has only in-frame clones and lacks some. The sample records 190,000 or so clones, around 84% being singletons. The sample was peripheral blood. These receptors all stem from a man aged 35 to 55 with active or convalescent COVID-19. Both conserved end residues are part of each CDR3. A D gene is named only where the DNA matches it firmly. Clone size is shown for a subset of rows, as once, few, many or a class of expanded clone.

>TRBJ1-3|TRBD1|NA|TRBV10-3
CASRTGSGNTIYF
TGTGCCAGCCGGACAGGCTCTGGAAACACCATATATTTT
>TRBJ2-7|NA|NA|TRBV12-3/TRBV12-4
CASSLMGNEQYF
TGTGCCAGCAGTTTAATGGGCAACGAGCAGTACTTC
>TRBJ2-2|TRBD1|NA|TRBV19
CASKAPGQGAGELFF
TGTGCCAGTAAGGCCCCGGGACAGGGCGCCGGGGAGCTGTTTTTT
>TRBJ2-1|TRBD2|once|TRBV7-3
CASSLEAAGTSRNEQFF
TGTGCCAGCAGCTTAGAAGCGGCCGGGACTAGTCGAAATGAGCAGTTCTTC
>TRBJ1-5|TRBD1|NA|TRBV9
CASSLTGNRNQPQHF
TGTGCCAGCAGCCTGACAGGGAATCGCAATCAGCCCCAGCATTTT
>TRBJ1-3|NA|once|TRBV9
CASSEGYGNTIYF
TGTGCCAGCAGCGAGGGGTATGGAAACACCATATATTTT
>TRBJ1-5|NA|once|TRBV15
CATSRPGAPNQPQHF
TGTGCCACCAGCAGACCAGGGGCCCCTAATCAGCCCCAGCATTTT
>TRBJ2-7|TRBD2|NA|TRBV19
CASSYRTSGGASYEQYF
TGTGCCAGTAGTTATCGGACTAGCGGGGGGGCCTCCTACGAGCAGTACTTC
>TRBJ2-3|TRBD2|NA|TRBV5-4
CASSSTSGPGTDTQYF
TGTGCCAGCAGCTCAACTAGCGGGCCAGGCACAGATACGCAGTATTTT
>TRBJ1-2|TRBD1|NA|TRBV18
CASSPLQGARNNYGYTF
TGTGCCAGCTCACCGTTACAGGGGGCGCGGAACAACTATGGCTACACCTTC
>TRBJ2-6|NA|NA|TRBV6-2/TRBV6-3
CASSRWDSKSGANVLTF
TGTGCCAGCAGTCGGTGGGACTCCAAATCTGGGGCCAACGTCCTGACTTTC
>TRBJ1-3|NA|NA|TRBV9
CASSGPLQDYSGNTIYF
TGTGCCAGCAGCGGCCCCCTACAGGATTACTCTGGAAACACCATATATTTT
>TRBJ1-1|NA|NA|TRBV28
CASSYGRDTAFF
TGTGCCAGCAGTTACGGACGGGATACGGCTTTCTTT
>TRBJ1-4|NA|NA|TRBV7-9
CASSLGIENEKLFF
TGTGCCAGCAGCCTCGGGATCGAAAATGAAAAACTGTTTTTT
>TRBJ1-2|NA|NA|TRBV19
CASSISTEDGYTF
TGTGCCAGTAGTATTTCGACAGAGGATGGCTACACCTTC
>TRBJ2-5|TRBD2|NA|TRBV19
CASSISGAGGAQYF
TGTGCCAGTAGTATTAGCGGGGCTGGCGGGGCCCAGTACTTC
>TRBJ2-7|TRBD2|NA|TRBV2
CASQLAGNEQYF
TGTGCCAGCCAACTAGCGGGGAACGAGCAGTACTTC
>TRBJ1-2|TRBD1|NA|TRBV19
CASTPGQGAYGYTF
TGTGCCAGTACTCCGGGACAGGGGGCCTATGGCTACACCTTC
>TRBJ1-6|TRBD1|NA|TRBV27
CASSWDSTNSPLHF
TGTGCCAGCAGTTGGGACAGCACTAATTCACCCCTCCACTTT
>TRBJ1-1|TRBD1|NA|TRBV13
CASSLPRQGGEAFF
TGTGCCAGCAGCTTACCCAGACAGGGCGGTGAAGCTTTCTTT
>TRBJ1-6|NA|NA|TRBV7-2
CASSLGARRDSPLHF
TGTGCCAGCAGCTTAGGGGCCAGGCGGGATTCACCCCTCCACTTT
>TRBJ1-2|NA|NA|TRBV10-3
CAIARDGGLYGYTF
TGTGCCATCGCCAGGGACGGGGGGCTCTATGGCTACACCTTC
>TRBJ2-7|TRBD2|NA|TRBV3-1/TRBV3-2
CASSQDSLAGSYEQYF
TGTGCCAGCAGCCAAGATTCCCTAGCGGGGTCCTACGAGCAGTACTTC
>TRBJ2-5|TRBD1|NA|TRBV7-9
CASSPLGTGAQTQYF
TGTGCCAGCAGCCCCCTCGGGACAGGGGCACAGACCCAGTACTTC
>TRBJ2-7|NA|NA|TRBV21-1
CASSKGIGQGCPYEQYF
TGTGCCAGCAGCAAAGGAATCGGACAGGGGTGCCCCTACGAGCAGTACTTC
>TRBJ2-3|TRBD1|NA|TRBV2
CASSHTRDRSSDTQYF
TGTGCCAGCAGCCATACACGGGACAGGTCCTCAGATACGCAGTATTTT
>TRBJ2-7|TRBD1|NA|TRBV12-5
CASGPYGTGSYEQYF
TGTGCTAGTGGTCCCTACGGGACAGGCTCCTACGAGCAGTACTTC
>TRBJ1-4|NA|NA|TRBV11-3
CASSTNPQGRLFF
TGTGCCAGCAGCACCAACCCTCAGGGGCGTTTGTTTTTT
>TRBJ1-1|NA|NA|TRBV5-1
CASSLGNRGDTEAFF
TGCGCCAGCAGCTTGGGGAACCGGGGGGACACTGAAGCTTTCTTT
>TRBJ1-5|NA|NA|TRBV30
CAWSRGGWEDQPQHF
TGTGCCTGGAGTCGCGGAGGGTGGGAGGATCAGCCCCAGCATTTT
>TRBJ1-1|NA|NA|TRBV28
CASMRRVNTEAFF
TGTGCCAGCATGAGAAGAGTAAACACTGAAGCTTTCTTT
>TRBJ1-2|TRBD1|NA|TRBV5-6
CASSLWGTGFYGYTF
TGTGCCAGCAGCTTGTGGGGGACAGGGTTCTATGGCTACACCTTC
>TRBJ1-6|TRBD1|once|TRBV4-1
CASSQRQGSNSPLHF
TGCGCCAGCAGCCAACGACAGGGGAGCAATTCACCCCTCCACTTT
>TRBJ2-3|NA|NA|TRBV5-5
CASSLAGITDTQYF
TGTGCCAGCAGCTTGGCCGGGATAACAGATACGCAGTATTTT
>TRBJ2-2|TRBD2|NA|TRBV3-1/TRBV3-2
CASSLTGTRDTGELFF
TGTGCCAGCAGCCTTACCGGGACTAGAGACACCGGGGAGCTGTTTTTT
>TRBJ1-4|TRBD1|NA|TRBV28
CASSFQGGWDEKLFF
TGTGCCAGCAGTTTCCAGGGGGGATGGGATGAAAAACTGTTTTTT
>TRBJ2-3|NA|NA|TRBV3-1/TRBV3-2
CASSQVDSWGADTQYF
TGTGCCAGCAGCCAAGTTGACAGCTGGGGGGCAGATACGCAGTATTTT
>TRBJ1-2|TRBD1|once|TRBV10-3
CAISLINQGADGYTF
TGTGCCATCAGTCTAATTAATCAGGGGGCAGATGGCTACACCTTC
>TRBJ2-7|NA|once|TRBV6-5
CASSLEREQYF
TGTGCCAGCAGTTTAGAGAGGGAGCAGTACTTC
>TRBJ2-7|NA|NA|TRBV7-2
CASSLQDISYEQYF
TGTGCCAGCAGCCTCCAGGACATTTCCTACGAGCAGTACTTC
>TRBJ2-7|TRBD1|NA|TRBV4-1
CASSLLGTGDFSYEQYF
TGCGCCAGCAGCCTACTAGGGACAGGGGACTTCTCCTACGAGCAGTACTTC
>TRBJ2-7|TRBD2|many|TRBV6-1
CASSESGASSYEQYF
TGTGCCAGCAGTGAAAGCGGGGCCAGCTCCTACGAGCAGTACTTC
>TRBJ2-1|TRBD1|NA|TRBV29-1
CSVAGGSYNEQFF
TGCAGCGTGGCAGGGGGTTCCTACAATGAGCAGTTCTTC
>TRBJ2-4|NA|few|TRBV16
CASSHDGFVGYF
TGTGCCAGCAGCCATGACGGGTTTGTGGGGTACTTC